This TCR beta chain was documented in a study of T cell therapy after organ transplantation. Across the whole study: A median of 1.92 x 10^8 CMV-specific T cells was infused in 2 to 6 doses. The study's findings and limits: Pretherapy CD8 clonality inversely correlated with its fold change after therapy. Nonresponders had marked pretherapy clonal expansions and little post-therapy change.

Regarding time point: 20-29 weeks after completion of therapy. These transplant recipients had drug-resistant or recurrent cytomegalovirus infection. Germline trimming cut 5 bases from V and 7 bases from J; bases unmatched to any gene: 8. The CDR3 loop spans 13 amino acids. Germline V gives CDR1 LNHDA, CDR2 SQIVND (reference sequence). A word on this clone: Antigen: not known.

Repertoires were generated with immunoSEQ multiplex PCR, while TCRdb's copy carries only in-frame clones and drops some. Counted here are tens of thousands of clones, 80% to 85% occurring once; the ten biggest clones make up around a third. The clonotype was recovered from a human patient who had received a solid organ transplant and had CMV disease. The graft donor may have given rise to some T cells. The chain employs TRBV19 and TRBJ2-7, with 7 bases lining up with TRBD1. The sample in question was CD8+ T cells from blood, obtained after autologous CMV-specific T cell therapy. CDR3 DNA sequence: TGTGCCAGTAGTGTCGACAGGGTGAGGGAGCAGTACTTC. Its translation: CASSVDRVREQYF.